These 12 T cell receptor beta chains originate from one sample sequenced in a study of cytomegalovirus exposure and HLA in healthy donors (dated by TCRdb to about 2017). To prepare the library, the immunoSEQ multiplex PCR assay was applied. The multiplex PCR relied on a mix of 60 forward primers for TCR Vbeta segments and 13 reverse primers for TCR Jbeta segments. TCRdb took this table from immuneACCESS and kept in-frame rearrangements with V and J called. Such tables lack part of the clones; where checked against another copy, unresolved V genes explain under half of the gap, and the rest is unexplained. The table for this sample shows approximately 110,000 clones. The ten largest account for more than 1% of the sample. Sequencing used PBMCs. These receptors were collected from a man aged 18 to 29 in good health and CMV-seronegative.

The CDR3 loop is CASSSRQGRNTEAFF. CDR3 sequence (DNA): TGCGCCAGCAGCTCTAGACAGGGAAGGAACACTGAAGCTTTCTTT. This sequence joins TRBV5-1 and TRBJ1-1; 7 bases fit TRBD1. This CDR3 is built from 15 residues. J was trimmed by 1 base and V by 3 bases; bases with no gene match: 6. Germline-derived CDR1 and CDR2 are SGHRS and YFSETQ.

Here the CDR3 reads CASSIFDSSGQNLHF. CDR3 coding DNA: TGTGCCAGTAGTATCTTCGACAGCTCCGGTCAGAACCTCCACTTT. The chain carries TRBV19 and TRBJ1-6, with a tentative D call TRBD1 (5 bases). CDR3 length equals 15 residues. Germline V gene data show CDR1 as LNHDA and CDR2 as SQIVND (reference sequence). Trimming took off 3 bases at V and 15 bases at J, with 21 bases between the two ends.

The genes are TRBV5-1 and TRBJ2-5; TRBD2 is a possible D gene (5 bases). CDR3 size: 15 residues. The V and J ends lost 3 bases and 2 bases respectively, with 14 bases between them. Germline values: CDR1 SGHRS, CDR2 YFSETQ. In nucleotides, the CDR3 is TGCGCCAGCAGCTCCCCGAACTCGGGGCAAGAGACCCAGTACTTC. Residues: CASSSPNSGQETQYF.

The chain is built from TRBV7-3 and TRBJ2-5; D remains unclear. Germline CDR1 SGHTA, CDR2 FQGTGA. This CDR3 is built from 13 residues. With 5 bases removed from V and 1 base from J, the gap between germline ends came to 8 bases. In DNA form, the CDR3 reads TGTGCCAGCAGCCTCAGGTCCCAAGAGACCCAGTACTTC. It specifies CASSLRSQETQYF.

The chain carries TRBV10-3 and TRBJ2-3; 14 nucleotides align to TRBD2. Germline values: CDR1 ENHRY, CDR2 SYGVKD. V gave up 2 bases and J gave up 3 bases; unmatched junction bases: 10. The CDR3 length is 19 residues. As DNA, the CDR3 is TGTGCCATCAGTGAGAGGGGACTAGCGGGGGCCCCGGGTACAGATACGCAGTATTTT. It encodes CAISERGLAGAPGTDTQYF.

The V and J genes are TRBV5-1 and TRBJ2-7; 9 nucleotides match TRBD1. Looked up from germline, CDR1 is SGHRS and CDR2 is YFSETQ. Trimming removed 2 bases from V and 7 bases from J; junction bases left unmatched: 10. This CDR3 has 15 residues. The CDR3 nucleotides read TGCGCCAGCAGCTTTCCTGGGACAGGGAAGAAGGAGCAGTACTTC. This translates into CASSFPGTGKKEQYF.

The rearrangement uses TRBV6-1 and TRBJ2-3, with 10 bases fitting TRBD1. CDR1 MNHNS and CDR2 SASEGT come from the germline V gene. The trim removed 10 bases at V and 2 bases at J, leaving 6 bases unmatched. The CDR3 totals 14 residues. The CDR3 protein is CATAGQGITDTQYF. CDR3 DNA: TGTGCCACCGCGGGACAGGGGATCACAGATACGCAGTATTTT.

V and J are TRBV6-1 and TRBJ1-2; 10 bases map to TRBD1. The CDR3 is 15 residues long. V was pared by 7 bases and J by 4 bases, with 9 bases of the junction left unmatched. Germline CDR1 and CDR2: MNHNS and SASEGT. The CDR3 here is CASMSGTGVFYGYTF. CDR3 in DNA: TGTGCCAGCATGAGTGGGACAGGGGTTTTCTATGGCTACACCTTC.

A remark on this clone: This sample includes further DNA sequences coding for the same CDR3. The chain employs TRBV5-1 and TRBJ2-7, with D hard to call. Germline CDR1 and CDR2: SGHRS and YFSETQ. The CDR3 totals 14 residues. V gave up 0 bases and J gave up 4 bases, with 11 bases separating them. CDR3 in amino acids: CASSLAGGSYEQYF. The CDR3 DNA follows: TGCGCCAGCAGCTTGGCTGGCGGAAGTTACGAGCAGTACTTC.

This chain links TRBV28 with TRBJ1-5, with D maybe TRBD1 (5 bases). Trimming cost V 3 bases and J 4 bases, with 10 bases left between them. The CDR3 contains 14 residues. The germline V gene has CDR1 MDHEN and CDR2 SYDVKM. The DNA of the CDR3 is TGTGCCAGCAGTTTCCTACAGGAAAATCAGCCCCAGCATTTT. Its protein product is CASSFLQENQPQHF.

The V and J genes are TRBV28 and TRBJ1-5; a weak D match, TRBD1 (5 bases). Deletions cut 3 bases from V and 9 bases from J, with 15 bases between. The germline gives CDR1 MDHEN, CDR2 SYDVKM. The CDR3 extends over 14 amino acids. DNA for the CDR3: TGTGCCAGCAGTTTTAGACAGATCATGGTGCCCCAGCATTTT. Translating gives CASSFRQIMVPQHF.

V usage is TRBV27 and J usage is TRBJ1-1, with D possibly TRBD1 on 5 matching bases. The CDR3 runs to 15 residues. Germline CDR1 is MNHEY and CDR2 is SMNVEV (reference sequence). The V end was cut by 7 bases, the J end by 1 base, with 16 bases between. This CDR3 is CASTRGGEPNTEAFF. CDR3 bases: TGTGCCAGCACCCGGGGGGGAGAGCCGAACACTGAAGCTTTCTTT.